The entry below gives a single T cell receptor beta chain sequence along with its context. This clone was observed a handful of times. Which antigen it targets is not known. Base qualities are not provided; no much larger clone lies one nucleotide away. Patients undergoing total pancreatectomy with islet autotransplantation (TPIAT) were the source of the chronic pancreatitis pancreas tissue. None of the chronic pancreatitis patients included in the study had a known history of diabetes. For TCRbeta sequencing, genomic DNA was extracted directly from bulk pancreas tissue, without T cell sorting. Pancreas tissues were collected consecutively from patients and organ donors at two US centers. Library creation used the immunoSEQ multiplex PCR assay. The TCRbeta CDR3 region and adjacent sequences were amplified and sequenced from pancreatic genomic DNA. The authors' pipeline ran thus. Repertoire diversity was assessed as a mean normalized Shannon-Wiener index, and productive clonality and productive rearrangement counts were also measured. Control and chronic pancreatitis repertoire metrics were compared with the nonparametric Mann-Whitney U test. CDR3beta sequences with identical amino acid composition and length across subjects were defined as shared clonotypes. Held by TCRdb, this immuneACCESS table contains in-frame sequences only and omits some clones. Under half of the omission traces to an unresolved V gene where checked; the cause of the rest is unknown. Clone size and the V and J calls come from that table; the DNA yielded D and trimming. In all, the sample holds about 1,700 clones, and just under 80% of those were seen once. Roughly 8% of the sample rests with the top ten.

Taken from cysteine to phenylalanine, the CDR3 has 15 residues. Just CDR3 DNA is preserved here, 45 bases in frame from base 1. Trimming takes 5 bases from V and 4 bases from J, and the germline ends sit 12 bases apart. Looking up the germline V gene (reference sequence) yields CDR1 SEHNR and CDR2 FQNEAQ. The record originates from a study of immune characteristics of hereditary and idiopathic chronic pancreatitis. The study in broad terms: The study examined local immune cells and TCRbeta repertoires in the pancreas in hereditary and idiopathic chronic pancreatitis, using control pancreases from organ donors for comparison. In total, about 5 control pancreases, about seven hereditary chronic pancreatitis pancreases and about six idiopathic chronic pancreatitis pancreases underwent TCRbeta sequencing. The gDNA-based approach was chosen because it involved minimal in vitro experimental manipulation of pancreas-infiltrating T cells. What the study reported, not specific to this receptor: Because patient tissue could be obtained only at the time of TPIAT, differences in disease duration may have affected the immune findings. Chronic pancreatitis caused by alcohol use was excluded from the study. Among under 15 chronic pancreatitis patients, higher numbers of productive TCR rearrangements went along with higher disease severity scores, showing a positive correlation. Compared with controls, both chronic pancreatitis groups had significantly higher TCRbeta repertoire diversity and lower clonality. Vbeta-Jbeta gene family usage, including TRBV10, TRBV19, TRBV23 and TRBV5, differed between hereditary and idiopathic chronic pancreatitis.

Sequencing was done on a sample of pancreas tissue with hereditary chronic pancreatitis. The rearrangement joined TRBV7-9 to TRBJ1-6; a weak D assignment points to TRBD1 (5 bases agree). The clonotype originates from a human donor with chronic pancreatitis. DNA sequence: TGTGCCAGCAGCCCCGGTGGACATTATAATTCACCCCTCCACTTT. Protein translation: CASSPGGHYNSPLHF.